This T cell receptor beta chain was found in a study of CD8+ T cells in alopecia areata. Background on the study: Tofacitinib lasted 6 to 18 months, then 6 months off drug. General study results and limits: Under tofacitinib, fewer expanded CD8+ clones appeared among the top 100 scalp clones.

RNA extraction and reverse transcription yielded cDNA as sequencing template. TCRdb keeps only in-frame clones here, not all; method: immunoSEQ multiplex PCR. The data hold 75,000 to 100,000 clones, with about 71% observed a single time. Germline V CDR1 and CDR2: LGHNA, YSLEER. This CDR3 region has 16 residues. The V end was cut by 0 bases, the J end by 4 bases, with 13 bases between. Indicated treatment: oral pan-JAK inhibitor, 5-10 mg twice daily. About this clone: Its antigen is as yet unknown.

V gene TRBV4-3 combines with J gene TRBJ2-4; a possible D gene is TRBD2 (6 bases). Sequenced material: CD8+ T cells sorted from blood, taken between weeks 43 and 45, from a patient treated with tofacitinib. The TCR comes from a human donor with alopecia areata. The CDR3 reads CASSQDIASGKNIQYF. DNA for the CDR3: TGCGCCAGCAGCCAAGATATAGCGAGCGGGAAAAACATTCAGTACTTC.